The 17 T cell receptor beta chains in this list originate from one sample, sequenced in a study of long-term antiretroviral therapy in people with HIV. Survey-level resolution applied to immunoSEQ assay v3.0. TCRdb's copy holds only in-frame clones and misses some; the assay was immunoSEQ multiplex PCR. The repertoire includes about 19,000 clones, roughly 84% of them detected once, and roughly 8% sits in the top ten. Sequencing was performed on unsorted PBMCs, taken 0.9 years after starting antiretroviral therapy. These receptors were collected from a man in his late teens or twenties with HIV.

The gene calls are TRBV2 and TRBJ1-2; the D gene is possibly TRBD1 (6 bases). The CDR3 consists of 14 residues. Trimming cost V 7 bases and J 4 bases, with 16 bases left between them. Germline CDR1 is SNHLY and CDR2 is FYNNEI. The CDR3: CASNQGTSTYGYTF. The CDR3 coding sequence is TGTGCCAGCAATCAGGGGACAAGCACCTATGGCTACACCTTC.

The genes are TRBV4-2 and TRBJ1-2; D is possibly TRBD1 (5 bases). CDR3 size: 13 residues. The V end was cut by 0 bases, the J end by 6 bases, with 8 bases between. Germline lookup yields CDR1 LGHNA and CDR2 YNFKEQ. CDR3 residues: CASSQDSGNGYTF. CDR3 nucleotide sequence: TGTGCCAGCAGCCAAGATTCAGGGAATGGCTACACCTTC.

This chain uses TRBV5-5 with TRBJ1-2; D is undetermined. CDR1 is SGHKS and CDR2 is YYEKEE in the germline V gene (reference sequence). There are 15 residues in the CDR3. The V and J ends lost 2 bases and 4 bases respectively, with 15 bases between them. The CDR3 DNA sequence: TGTGCCAGCAGCTTATATGCAGAAGAGGCCTATGGCTACACCTTC. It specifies CASSLYAEEAYGYTF.

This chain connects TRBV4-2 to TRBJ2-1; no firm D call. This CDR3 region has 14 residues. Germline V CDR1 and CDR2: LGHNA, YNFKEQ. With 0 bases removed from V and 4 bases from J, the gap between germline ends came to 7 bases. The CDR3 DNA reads TGTGCCAGCAGCCAAGATCCCATATACAATGAGCAGTTCTTC. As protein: CASSQDPIYNEQFF.

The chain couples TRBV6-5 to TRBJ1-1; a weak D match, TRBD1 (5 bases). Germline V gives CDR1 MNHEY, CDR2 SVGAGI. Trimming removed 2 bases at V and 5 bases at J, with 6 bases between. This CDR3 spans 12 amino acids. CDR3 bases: TGTGCCAGCAGTTACAAGGGGACTGAAGCTTTCTTT. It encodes CASSYKGTEAFF.

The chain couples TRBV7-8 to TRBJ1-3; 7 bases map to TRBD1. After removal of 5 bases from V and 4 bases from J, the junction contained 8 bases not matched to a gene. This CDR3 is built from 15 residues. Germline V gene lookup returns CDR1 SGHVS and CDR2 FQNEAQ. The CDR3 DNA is TGTGCCAGCAGCCAGGGGGGTCTATCGGGAAACACCATATATTTT. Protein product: CASSQGGLSGNTIYF.

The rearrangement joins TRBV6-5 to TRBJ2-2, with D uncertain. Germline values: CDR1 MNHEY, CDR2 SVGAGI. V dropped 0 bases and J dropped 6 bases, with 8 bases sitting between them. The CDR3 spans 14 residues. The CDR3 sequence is CASSYSPLAGELFF. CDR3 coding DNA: TGTGCCAGCAGTTACTCGCCCCTGGCCGGGGAGCTGTTTTTT.

DNA for the CDR3: TGTGCCAGCAGTTTATCGCTAGCAGAGACAGATACGCAGTATTTT. It yields the protein CASSLSLAETDTQYF. V is TRBV27 and J is TRBJ2-3, with TRBD2 as a possible D gene (5 bases). Deletions cut 0 bases from V and 3 bases from J, with 10 bases between. The CDR3 is made up of 15 amino acids. Germline V lookup: CDR1 MNHEY, CDR2 SMNVEV (reference sequence).

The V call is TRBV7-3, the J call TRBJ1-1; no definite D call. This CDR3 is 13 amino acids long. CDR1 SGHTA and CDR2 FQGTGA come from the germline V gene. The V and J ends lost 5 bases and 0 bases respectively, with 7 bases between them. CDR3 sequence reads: CASSPGLNTEAFF. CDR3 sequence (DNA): TGTGCCAGCAGCCCGGGTCTGAACACTGAAGCTTTCTTT.

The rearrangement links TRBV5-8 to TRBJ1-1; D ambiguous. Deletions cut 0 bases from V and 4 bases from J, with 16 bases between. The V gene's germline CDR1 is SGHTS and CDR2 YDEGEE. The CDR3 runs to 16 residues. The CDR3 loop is CASSLAVTSWVTEAFF. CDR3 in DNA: TGTGCCAGCAGCTTGGCCGTTACAAGTTGGGTCACTGAAGCTTTCTTT. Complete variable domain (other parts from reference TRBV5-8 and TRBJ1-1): EAGVTQSPTHLIKTRGQQATLRCSPISGHTSVYWYQQALGLGLQFLLWYDEGEERNRGNFPPRFSGRQFPNYSSELNVNALELEDSALYLCASSLAVTSWVTEAFFGQGTRLTVV.

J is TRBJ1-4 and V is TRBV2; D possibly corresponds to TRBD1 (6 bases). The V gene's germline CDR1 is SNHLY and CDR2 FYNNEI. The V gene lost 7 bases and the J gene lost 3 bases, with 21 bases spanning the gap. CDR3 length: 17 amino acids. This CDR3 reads CASTVGRGFVPNEKLFF. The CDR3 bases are TGTGCCAGCACCGTGGGCAGGGGCTTTGTACCTAATGAAAAACTGTTTTTT.

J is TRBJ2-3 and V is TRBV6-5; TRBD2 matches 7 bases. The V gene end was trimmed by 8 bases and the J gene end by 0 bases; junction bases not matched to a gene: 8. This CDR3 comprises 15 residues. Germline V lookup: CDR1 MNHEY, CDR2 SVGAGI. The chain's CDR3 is CASRNSGASTDTQYF. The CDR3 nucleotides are TGTGCCAGCCGTAACAGCGGGGCTAGCACAGATACGCAGTATTTT.

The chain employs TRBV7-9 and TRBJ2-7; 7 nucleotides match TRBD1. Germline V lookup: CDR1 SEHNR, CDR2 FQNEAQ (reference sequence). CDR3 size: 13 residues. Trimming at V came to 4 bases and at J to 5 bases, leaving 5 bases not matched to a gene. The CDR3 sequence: CASSSTGSHEQYV. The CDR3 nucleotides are TGTGCCAGCAGCTCGACAGGGAGCCACGAGCAGTACGTC.

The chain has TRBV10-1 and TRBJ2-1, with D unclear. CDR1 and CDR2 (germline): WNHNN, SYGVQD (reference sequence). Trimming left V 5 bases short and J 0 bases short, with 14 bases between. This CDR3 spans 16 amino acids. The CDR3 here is CASSPREDRSYNEQFF. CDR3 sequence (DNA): TGCGCCAGCAGTCCTAGAGAGGACCGCTCCTACAATGAGCAGTTCTTC.

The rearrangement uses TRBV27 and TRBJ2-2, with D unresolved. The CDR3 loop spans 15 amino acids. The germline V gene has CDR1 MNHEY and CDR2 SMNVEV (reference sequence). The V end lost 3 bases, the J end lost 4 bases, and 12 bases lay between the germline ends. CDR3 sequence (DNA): TGTGCCAGCAGTTTCGTTCGTAGAGGCACCGGGGAGCTGTTTTTT. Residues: CASSFVRRGTGELFF.

The CDR3 coding sequence is TGTGCCAGCAGTTACTCGGCCCAACTGGGGAATGGCTACACCTTC. Translating gives CASSYSAQLGNGYTF. The rearrangement links TRBV6-6 to TRBJ1-2; D gene ambiguous. This CDR3 is built from 15 residues. V lost 0 bases and J 6 bases, leaving 14 bases between the germline ends. Per the germline V gene, CDR1 is MNHNY and CDR2 is SVGAGI (reference sequence).

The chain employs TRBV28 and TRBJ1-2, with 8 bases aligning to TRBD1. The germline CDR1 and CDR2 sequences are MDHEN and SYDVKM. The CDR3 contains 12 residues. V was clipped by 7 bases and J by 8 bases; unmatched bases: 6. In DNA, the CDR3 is TGTGCCAGCACTACAGGGGGTGACGGCTACACCTTC. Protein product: CASTTGGDGYTF.